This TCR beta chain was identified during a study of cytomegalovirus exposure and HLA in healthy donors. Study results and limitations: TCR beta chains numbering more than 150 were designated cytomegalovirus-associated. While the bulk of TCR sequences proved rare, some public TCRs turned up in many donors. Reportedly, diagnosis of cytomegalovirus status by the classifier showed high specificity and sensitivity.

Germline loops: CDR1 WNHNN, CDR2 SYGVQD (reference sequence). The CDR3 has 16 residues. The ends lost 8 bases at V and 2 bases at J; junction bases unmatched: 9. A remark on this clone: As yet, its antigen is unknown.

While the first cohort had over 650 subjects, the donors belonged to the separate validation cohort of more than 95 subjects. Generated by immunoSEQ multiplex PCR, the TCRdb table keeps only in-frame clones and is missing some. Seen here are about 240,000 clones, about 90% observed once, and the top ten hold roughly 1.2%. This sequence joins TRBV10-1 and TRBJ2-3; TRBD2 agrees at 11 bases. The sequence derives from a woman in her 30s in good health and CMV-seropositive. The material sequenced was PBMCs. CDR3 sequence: CASLFGTSGNTDTQYF. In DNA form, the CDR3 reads TGCGCCAGCCTCTTTGGGACTAGCGGCAACACAGATACGCAGTATTTT.